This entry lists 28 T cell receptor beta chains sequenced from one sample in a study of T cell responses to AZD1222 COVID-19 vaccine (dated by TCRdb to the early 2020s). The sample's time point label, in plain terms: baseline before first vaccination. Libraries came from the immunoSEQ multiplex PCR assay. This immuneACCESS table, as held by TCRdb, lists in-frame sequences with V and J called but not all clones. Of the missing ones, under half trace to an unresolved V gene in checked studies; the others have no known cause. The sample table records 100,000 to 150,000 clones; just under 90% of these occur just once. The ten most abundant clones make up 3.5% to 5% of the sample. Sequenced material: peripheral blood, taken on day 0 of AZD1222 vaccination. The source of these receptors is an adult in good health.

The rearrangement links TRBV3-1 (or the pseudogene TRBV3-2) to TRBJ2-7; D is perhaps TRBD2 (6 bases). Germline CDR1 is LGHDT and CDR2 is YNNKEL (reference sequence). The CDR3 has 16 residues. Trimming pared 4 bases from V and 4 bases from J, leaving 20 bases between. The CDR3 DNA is TGTGCCAGCAGCCTCGCGAACTCGGGGGTCACTTACGAGCAGTACTTC. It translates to CASSLANSGVTYEQYF.

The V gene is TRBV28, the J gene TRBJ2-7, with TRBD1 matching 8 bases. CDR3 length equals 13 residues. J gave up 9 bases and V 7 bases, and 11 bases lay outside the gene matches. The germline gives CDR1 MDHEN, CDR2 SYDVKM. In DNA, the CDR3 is TGTGCCAGCACCCCGGACAGGGTGAGGGGGCAGTACTTC. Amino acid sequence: CASTPDRVRGQYF.

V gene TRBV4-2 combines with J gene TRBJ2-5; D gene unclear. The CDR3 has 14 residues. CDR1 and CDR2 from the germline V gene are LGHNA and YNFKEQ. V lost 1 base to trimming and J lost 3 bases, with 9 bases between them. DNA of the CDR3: TGTGCCAGCAGCCAAGGGACGCGAAAAGAGACCCAGTACTTC. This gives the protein CASSQGTRKETQYF.

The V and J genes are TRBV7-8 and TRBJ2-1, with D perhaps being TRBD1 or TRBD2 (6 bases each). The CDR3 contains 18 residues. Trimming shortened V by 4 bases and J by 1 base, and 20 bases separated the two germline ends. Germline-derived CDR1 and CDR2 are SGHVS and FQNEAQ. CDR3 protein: CASSSSRGGGDSYNEQFF. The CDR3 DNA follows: TGTGCCAGCAGCTCCTCCCGTGGGGGCGGGGATTCCTACAATGAGCAGTTCTTC.

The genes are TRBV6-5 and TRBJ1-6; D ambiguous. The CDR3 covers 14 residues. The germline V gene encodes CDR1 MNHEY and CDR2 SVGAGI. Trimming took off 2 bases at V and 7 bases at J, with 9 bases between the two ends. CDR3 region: CASSYDRGNSPLHF. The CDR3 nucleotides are TGTGCCAGCAGTTACGATCGTGGCAATTCACCCCTCCACTTT.

The CDR3 sequence: CASSSGQGTEAFF. Written as DNA, the CDR3 is TGTGCCAGCAGCTCGGGACAGGGGACTGAAGCTTTCTTT. The chain combines TRBV11-2 with TRBJ1-1, with TRBD1 matching over 10 bases. CDR1 and CDR2 (germline): SGHAT, FQNNGV. CDR3 length equals 13 residues. V lost 4 bases to trimming and J lost 5 bases; unmatched junction nucleotides: 1. Together with reference TRBV11-2 and TRBJ1-1, the CDR3 gives the full variable domain: EAGVAQSPRYKIIEKRQSVAFWCNPISGHATLYWYQQILGQGPKLLIQFQNNGVVDDSQLPKDRFSAERLKGVDSTLKIQPAKLEDSAVYLCASSSGQGTEAFFGQGTRLTVV.

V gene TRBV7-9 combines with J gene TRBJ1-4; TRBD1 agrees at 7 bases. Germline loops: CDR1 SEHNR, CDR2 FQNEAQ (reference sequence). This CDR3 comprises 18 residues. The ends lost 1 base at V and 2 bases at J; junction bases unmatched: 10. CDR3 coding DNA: TGTGCCAGCAGCTTAGGGGGGGACAGTAAGTCGACTAATGAAAAACTGTTTTTT. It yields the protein CASSLGGDSKSTNEKLFF.

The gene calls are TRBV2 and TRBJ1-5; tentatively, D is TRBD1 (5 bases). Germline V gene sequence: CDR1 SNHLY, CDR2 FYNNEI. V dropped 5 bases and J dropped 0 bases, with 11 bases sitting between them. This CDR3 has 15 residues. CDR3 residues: CASSSRDGSNQPQHF. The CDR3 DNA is TGTGCCAGCAGTTCCCGGGACGGTAGCAATCAGCCCCAGCATTTT. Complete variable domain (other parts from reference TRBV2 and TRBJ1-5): EPEVTQTPSHQVTQMGQEVILRCVPISNHLYFYWYRQILGQKVEFLVSFYNNEISEKSEIFDDQFSVERPDGSNFTLKIRSTKLEDSAMYFCASSSRDGSNQPQHFGDGTRLSIL.

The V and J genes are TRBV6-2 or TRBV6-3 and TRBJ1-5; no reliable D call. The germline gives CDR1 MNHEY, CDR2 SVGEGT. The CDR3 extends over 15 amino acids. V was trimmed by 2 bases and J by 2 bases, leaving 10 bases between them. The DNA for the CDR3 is TGTGCCAGCAGTTACCCGGGGAGCGGCAATCAGCCCCAGCATTTT. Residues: CASSYPGSGNQPQHF.

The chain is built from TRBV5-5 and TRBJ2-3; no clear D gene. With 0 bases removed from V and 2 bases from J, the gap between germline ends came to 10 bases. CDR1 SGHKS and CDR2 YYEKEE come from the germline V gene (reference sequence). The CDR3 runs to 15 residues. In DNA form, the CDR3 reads TGTGCCAGCAGCTTGGTTAGCACTAACACAGATACGCAGTATTTT. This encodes CASSLVSTNTDTQYF.

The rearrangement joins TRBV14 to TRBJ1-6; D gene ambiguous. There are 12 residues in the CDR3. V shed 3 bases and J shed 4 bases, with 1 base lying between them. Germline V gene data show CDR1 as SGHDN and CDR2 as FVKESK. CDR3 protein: CASSQYNSPLHF. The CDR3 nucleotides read TGTGCCAGCAGCCAGTATAATTCACCCCTCCACTTT.

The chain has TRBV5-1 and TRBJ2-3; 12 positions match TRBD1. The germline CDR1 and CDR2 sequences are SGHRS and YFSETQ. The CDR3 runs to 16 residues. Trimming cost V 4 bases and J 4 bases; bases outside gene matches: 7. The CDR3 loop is CASSRAGTGGADTQYF. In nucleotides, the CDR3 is TGCGCCAGCAGCCGAGCCGGGACAGGGGGCGCAGATACGCAGTATTTT. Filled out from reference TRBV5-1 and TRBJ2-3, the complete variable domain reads KAGVTQTPRYLIKTRGQQVTLSCSPISGHRSVSWYQQTPGQGLQFLFEYFSETQRNKGNFPGRFSGRQFSNSRSEMNVSTLELGDSALYLCASSRAGTGGADTQYFGPGTRLTVL.

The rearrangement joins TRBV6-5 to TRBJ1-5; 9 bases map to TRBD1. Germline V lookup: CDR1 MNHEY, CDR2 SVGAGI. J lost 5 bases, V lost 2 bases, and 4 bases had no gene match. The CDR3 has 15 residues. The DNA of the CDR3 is TGTGCCAGCAGTTACCGGGACAGGGATTATCAGCCCCAGCATTTT. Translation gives CASSYRDRDYQPQHF.

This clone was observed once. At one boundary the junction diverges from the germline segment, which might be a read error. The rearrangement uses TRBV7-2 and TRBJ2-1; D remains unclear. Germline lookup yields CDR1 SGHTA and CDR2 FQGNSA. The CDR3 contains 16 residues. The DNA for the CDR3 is TGTGCCAGCAGCATAGCTAGGGTTCCCTCCTACAATGAGCAGTTCTTC. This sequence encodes CASSIARVPSYNEQFF.

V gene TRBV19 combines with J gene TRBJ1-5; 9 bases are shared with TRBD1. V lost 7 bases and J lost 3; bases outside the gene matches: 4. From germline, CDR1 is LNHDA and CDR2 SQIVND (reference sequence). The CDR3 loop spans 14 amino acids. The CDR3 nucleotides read TGTGCCAGTACCGGGACAGGGCCCAATCAGCCCCAGCATTTT. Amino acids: CASTGTGPNQPQHF.

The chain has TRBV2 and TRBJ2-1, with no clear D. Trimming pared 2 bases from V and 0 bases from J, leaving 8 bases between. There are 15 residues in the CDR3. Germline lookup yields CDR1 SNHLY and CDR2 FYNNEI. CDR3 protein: CASSEILSSYNEQFF. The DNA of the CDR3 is TGTGCCAGCAGTGAAATACTGAGCTCCTACAATGAGCAGTTCTTC.

The CDR3 nucleotides are TGTGCCAGCAGCCAAGACTTCGCGAGTAGGGACTACAATGAGCAGTTCTTC. It encodes CASSQDFASRDYNEQFF. This chain connects TRBV4-2 to TRBJ2-1; D not certain. In germline, CDR1 is LGHNA, CDR2 YNFKEQ. The CDR3 runs to 17 residues. V was cut by 0 bases and J by 3 bases, with 15 bases left in between.

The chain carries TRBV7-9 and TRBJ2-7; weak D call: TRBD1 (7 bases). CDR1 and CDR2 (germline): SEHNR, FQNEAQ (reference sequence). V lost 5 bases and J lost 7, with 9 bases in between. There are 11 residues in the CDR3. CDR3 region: CASSPGGEQYF. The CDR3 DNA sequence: TGTGCCAGCAGCCCAGGGGGGGAGCAGTACTTC.

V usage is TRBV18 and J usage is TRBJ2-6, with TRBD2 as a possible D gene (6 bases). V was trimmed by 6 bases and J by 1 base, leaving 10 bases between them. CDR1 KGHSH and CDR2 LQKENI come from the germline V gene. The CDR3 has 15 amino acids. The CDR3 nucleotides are TGTGCCAGCTCGCGGGACCGGTCTGGGGCCAACGTCCTGACTTTC. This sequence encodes CASSRDRSGANVLTF.

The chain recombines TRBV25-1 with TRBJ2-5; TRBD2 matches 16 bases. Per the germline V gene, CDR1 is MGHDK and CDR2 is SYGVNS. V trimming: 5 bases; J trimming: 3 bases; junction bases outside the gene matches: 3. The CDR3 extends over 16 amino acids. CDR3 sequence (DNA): TGTGCCAGCAGTCCGGGACTAGCGGGAGGGGAAGAGACCCAGTACTTC. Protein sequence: CASSPGLAGGEETQYF.

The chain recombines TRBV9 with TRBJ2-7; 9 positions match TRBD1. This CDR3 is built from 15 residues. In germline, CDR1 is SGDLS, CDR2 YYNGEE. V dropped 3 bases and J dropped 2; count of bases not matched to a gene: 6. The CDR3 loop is CASSDGQGLTYEQYF. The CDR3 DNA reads TGTGCCAGCAGCGATGGACAGGGGCTCACCTACGAGCAGTACTTC.

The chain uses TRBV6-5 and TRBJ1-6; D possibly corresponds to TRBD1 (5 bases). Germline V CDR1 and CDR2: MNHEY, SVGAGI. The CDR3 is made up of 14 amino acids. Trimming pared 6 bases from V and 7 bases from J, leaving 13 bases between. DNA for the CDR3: TGTGCCAGCAGCGTCCGGGGCGAAAATTCACCCCTCCACTTT. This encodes CASSVRGENSPLHF.

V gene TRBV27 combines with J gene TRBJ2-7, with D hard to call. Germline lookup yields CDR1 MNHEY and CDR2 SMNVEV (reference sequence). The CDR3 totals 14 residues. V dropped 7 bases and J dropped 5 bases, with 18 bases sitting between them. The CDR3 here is CASTTTGQLNEQYF. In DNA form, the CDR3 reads TGTGCCAGCACTACCACCGGGCAGCTAAACGAGCAGTACTTC.

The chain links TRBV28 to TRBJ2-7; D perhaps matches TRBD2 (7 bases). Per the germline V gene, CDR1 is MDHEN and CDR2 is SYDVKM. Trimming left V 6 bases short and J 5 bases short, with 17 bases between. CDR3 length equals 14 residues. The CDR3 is CASRGGGSLHEQYF. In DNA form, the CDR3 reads TGTGCCAGCAGGGGAGGGGGGTCGCTCCACGAGCAGTACTTC.

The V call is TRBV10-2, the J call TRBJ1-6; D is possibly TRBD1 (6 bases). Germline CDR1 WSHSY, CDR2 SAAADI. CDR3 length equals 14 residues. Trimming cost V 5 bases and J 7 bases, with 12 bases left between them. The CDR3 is CASSSQGFNSPLHF. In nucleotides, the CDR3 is TGCGCCAGCAGTTCACAGGGTTTCAATTCACCCCTCCACTTT.

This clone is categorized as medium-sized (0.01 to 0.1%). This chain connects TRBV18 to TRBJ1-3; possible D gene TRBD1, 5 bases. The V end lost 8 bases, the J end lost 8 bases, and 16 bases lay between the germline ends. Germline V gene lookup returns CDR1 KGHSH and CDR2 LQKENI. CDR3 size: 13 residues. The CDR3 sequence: CASQVGRRDTIYF. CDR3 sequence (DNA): TGTGCCAGCCAAGTGGGCCGCAGGGACACCATATATTTT.

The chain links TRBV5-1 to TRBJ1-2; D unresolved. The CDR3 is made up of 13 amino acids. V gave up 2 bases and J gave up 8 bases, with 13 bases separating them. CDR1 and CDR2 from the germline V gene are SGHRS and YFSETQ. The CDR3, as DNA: TGCGCCAGCAGCTTTACAGACCCCAACGGCTACACCTTC. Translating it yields CASSFTDPNGYTF.

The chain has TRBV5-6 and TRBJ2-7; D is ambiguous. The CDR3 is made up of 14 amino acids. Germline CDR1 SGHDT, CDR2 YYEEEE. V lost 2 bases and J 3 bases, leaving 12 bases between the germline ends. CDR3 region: CASSFLTAGYEQYF. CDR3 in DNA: TGTGCCAGCAGCTTCTTAACAGCTGGCTACGAGCAGTACTTC.